Below are 12 T cell receptor beta chains sequenced from a single sample in a study of T cells after posttransplantation cyclophosphamide. Method: immunoSEQ multiplex PCR; TCRdb's copy keeps in-frame clones and lacks some. This sample yields around 50,000 clones, of which 85% to 95% are seen a single time; approximately 3.1% belongs to the top ten. The sample taken for sequencing was PBMCs. The receptor source for this set is a woman in her forties or fifties in good health and a related stem cell transplant donor.

This rearrangement joins TRBV4-2 to TRBJ2-5; the match to TRBD2 covers 9 bases. The J call may not be correct, given that the DNA end is closer to TRBJ2-7. Germline CDR1 LGHNA, CDR2 YNFKEQ. The CDR3 is 15 residues long. In DNA form, the CDR3 reads TGTGCCAGCAGCCAAGATGCGGGGGGGGGCTACGAGCAGTACTTC. Protein sequence: CASSQDAGGGYEQYF.

J is TRBJ2-2 and V is TRBV9, with D unresolved. Trimming cost V 0 bases and J 3 bases, with 9 bases left between them. This CDR3 is built from 15 residues. The V gene's germline CDR1 is SGDLS and CDR2 YYNGEE. The chain's CDR3 is CASSVGQPDTGELFF. Written as DNA, the CDR3 is TGTGCCAGCAGCGTAGGGCAACCCGACACCGGGGAGCTGTTTTTT.

The rearrangement joins TRBV30 to TRBJ1-1; D might be TRBD1 (5 bases). The CDR3 spans 15 residues. V lost 8 bases, J lost 1 base, and 20 bases lay in between. CDR1 is GTSNPN and CDR2 is SVGIG in the germline V gene (reference sequence). CDR3 in amino acids: CAQQGGVSGNTEAFF. The CDR3 DNA is TGTGCCCAGCAGGGCGGGGTTAGCGGGAACACTGAAGCTTTCTTT.

With regard to this clone: Other DNA sequences in this sample translate to the same CDR3. The CDR3 sequence is CASSLGQGMGQPQHF. CDR3 bases: TGTGCCAGCAGCTTAGGACAGGGGATGGGGCAGCCCCAGCATTTT. V is TRBV7-9 and J is TRBJ1-5; TRBD1 matches 8 bases. The length of the CDR3 is 15 residues. In germline, CDR1 is SEHNR, CDR2 FQNEAQ (reference sequence). Trimming cost V 1 base and J 7 bases; bases outside gene matches: 6.

This clone was seen only once. The chain employs TRBV29-1 and TRBJ1-2, with D unclear. The V gene's germline CDR1 is SQVTM and CDR2 ANQGSEA. This CDR3 is built from 10 residues. Deletions cut 3 bases from V and 8 bases from J, with 7 bases between. CDR3 coding DNA: TGCAGCGTTGAGGACTTCGGCTACACCTTC. Translation: CSVEDFGYTF.

V is TRBV18 and J is TRBJ1-3; D gene uncertain. V was shortened by 2 bases and J by 2 bases, with 13 bases between the two germline ends. CDR1 and CDR2 (germline): KGHSH, LQKENI. CDR3 size: 16 residues. The CDR3 nucleotides read TGTGCCAGCTCACCAAACGGTGGGCTCGCTGGAAACACCATATATTTT. Translating gives CASSPNGGLAGNTIYF.

V gene TRBV7-2 combines with J gene TRBJ2-7, with D hard to call. The CDR3 has 14 amino acids. Germline assignment: CDR1 SGHTA and CDR2 FQGNSA. Trimming cost V 5 bases and J 7 bases, with 18 bases left between them. This CDR3 reads CASSANPLSREQYF. In DNA, the CDR3 is TGTGCCAGCAGCGCCAACCCCCTTAGTCGGGAGCAGTACTTC.

The gene calls are TRBV5-1 and TRBJ1-4, with D tentatively TRBD1 (6 bases). V was shortened by 0 bases and J by 3 bases, with 15 bases between the two germline ends. The CDR3 has 17 residues. Looked up from germline, CDR1 is SGHRS and CDR2 is YFSETQ. The CDR3 loop reads CASSLGSAGAPNEKLFF. The CDR3 DNA is TGCGCCAGCAGCTTGGGATCCGCAGGGGCACCTAATGAAAAACTGTTTTTT.

V usage is TRBV14 and J usage is TRBJ2-1; D is perhaps TRBD2 (5 bases). CDR1 is SGHDN and CDR2 is FVKESK in the germline V gene. V was clipped by 0 bases and J by 15 bases, with 15 bases between them. This CDR3 spans 13 amino acids. CDR3: CASSQDLVLDAFF. As DNA, the CDR3 is TGTGCCAGCAGCCAAGATCTTGTACTAGACGCGTTCTTC.

This chain links TRBV5-6 with TRBJ1-6, with a weak D call TRBD1 (5 bases). The CDR3 contains 15 residues. Germline CDR1 and CDR2: SGHDT and YYEEEE. With 3 bases removed from V and 18 bases from J, the gap between germline ends came to 25 bases. Written as DNA, the CDR3 is TGTGCCAGCAGCTATGGACCCGGGTCCGCATTGGACAACCACTTT. Protein sequence: CASSYGPGSALDNHF.

This chain connects TRBV2 to TRBJ2-7, with TRBD2 identical over 15 bases. The CDR3 loop spans 17 amino acids. The V and J ends lost 8 bases and 4 bases, in that order; junction bases with no gene match: 12. Germline V CDR1 and CDR2: SNHLY, FYNNEI. CDR3 in amino acids: CASSGLAGGSARYEQYF. The DNA for the CDR3 is TGTGCCAGCTCAGGACTAGCGGGAGGGTCCGCCCGATACGAGCAGTACTTC.

This chain joins TRBV19 and TRBJ2-2, with a tentative D call TRBD2 (5 bases). The CDR3 is 15 amino acids. CDR1 and CDR2 from the germline V gene are LNHDA and SQIVND (reference sequence). The germline V and J ends were trimmed by 1 base and 7 bases, with 13 bases remaining between them. The chain's CDR3 is CASSIGGGGIGELFF. The CDR3 DNA reads TGTGCCAGTAGTATAGGGGGTGGAGGAATCGGGGAGCTGTTTTTT. Full variable domain (rest looked up from reference TRBV19 and TRBJ2-2): DGGITQSPKYLFRKEGQNVTLSCEQNLNHDAMYWYRQDPGQGLRLIYYSQIVNDFQKGDIAEGYSVSREKKESFPLTVTSAQKNPTAFYLCASSIGGGGIGELFFGEGSRLTVL.